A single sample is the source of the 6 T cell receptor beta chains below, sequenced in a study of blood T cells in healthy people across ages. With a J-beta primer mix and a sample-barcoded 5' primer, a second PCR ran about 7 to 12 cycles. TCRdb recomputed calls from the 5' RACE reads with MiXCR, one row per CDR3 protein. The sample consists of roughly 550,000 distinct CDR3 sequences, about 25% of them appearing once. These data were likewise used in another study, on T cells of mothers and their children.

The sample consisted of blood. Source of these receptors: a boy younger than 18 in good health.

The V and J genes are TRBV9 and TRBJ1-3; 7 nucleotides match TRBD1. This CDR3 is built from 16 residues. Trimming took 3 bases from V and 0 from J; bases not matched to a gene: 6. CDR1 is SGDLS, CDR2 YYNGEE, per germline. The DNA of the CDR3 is TGTGCCAGCAGCGCCCAGGGACAGAGCTCTGGAAACACCATATATTTT. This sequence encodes CASSAQGQSSGNTIYF.

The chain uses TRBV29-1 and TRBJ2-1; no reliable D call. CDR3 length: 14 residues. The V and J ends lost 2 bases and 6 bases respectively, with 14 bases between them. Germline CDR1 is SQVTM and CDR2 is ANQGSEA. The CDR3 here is CSVERVVSPNEQFF. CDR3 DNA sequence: TGCAGCGTTGAAAGGGTGGTCAGTCCCAATGAGCAGTTCTTC.

As DNA, the CDR3 is TGCGCCAGCAGCTTGGACAGCCATAGCGTAGATCTCGAGCAGTACTTC. This encodes CASSLDSHSVDLEQYF. The J gene is TRBJ2-5, the V gene TRBV5-1, with D tentatively TRBD2 (5 bases). The J call may not be correct, given that the DNA end is closer to TRBJ2-7. Germline V lookup: CDR1 SGHRS, CDR2 YFSETQ. The CDR3 spans 16 residues.

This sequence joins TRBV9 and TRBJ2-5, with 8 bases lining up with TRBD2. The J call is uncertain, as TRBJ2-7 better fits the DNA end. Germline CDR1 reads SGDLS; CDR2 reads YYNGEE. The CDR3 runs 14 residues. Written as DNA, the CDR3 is TGTGCCAGCGCGACGGGAGGGCCCCCTTACGAGCAGTACTTC. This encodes CASATGGPPYEQYF.

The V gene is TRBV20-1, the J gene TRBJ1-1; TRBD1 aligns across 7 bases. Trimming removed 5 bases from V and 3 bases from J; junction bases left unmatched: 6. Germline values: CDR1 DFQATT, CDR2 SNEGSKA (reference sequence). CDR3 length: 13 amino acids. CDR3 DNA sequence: TGCAGTGCTCAAGACAGGGTTGACACTGAAGCTTTCTTT. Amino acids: CSAQDRVDTEAFF.

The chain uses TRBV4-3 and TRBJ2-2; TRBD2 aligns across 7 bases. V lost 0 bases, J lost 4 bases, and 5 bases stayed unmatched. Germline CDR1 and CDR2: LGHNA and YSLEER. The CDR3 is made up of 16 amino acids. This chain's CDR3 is CASSQDQAGSTGELFF. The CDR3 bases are TGCGCCAGCAGCCAAGATCAAGCGGGAAGCACCGGGGAGCTGTTTTTT.